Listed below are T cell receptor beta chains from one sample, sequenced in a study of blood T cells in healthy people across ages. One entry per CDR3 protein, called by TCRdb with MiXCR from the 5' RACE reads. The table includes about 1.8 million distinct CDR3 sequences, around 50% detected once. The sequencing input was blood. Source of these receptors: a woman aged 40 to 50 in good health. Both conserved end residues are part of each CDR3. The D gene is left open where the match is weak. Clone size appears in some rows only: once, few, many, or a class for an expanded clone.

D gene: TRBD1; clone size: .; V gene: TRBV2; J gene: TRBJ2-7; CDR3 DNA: TGTGCCAGCAGTGAACCCTCGACAGGGCTCTCCTACGAGCAGTACTTC; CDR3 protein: CASSEPSTGLSYEQYF
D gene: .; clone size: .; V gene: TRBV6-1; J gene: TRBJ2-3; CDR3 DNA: TGTGCCAGCAGTGAAGGTGACAAGGTGGCAGATACGCAGTATTTT; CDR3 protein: CASSEGDKVADTQYF
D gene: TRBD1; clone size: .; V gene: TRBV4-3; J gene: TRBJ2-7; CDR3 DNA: TGCGCCAGCAGCCAAACCCGGACAGGGGGGGTCGAGCAGTACTTC; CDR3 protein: CASSQTRTGGVEQYF
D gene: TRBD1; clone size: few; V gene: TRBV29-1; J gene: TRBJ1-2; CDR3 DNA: TGCAGCGTTGAAGCCCCCAGGGGGAAGGGGGAACAAAACTATGGCTACACCTTC; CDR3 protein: CSVEAPRGKGEQNYGYTF
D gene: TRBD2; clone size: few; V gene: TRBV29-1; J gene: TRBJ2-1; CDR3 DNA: TGCAGCGTTGAAGGGGCGGGGGGGCTAATGTACAATGAGCAGTTCTTC; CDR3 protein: CSVEGAGGLMYNEQFF
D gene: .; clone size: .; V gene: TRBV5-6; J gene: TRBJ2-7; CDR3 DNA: TGTGCCAGCAGCTTGGGGCGGTCCCTAGAGCAGTACTTC; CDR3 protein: CASSLGRSLEQYF
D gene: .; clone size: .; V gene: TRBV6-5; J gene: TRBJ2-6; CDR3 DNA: TGTGCCAGCAGCCAATTGGCTGGGGCCAACGTCCTGACTTTC; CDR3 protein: CASSQLAGANVLTF
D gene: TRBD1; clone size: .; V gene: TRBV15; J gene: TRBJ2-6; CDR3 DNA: TGTGCCACCAGCAGAGATCTGCGGGACAGGGTACTCGGGGCCAACGTCCTGACTTTC; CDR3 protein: CATSRDLRDRVLGANVLTF
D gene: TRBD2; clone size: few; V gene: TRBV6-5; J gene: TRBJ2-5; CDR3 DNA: TGTGCCAGCAGTTACTCAGGAGCGGGGGCCCCGGACCAAGAGACCCAGTACTTC; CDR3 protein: CASSYSGAGAPDQETQYF
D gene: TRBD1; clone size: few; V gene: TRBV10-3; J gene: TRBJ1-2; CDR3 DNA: TGTGCCATCAGGCCCGGACAGGTTGGCTACACCTTC; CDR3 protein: CAIRPGQVGYTF